A single sample is the source of the 15 T cell receptor beta chains below, sequenced in a study of T cells in Graves' hyperthyroidism and ophthalmopathy (dated by TCRdb to about 2019). The library relied on multiplex PCR. The listed sequencing device is Illumina HiSeq 2000. The TCR beta CDR3 regions were amplified from RNA transcripts. The TCR CDR3 was subjected to a first round of RT-PCR using the HTBI primer set and the Qiagen OneStep RT-PCR kit. TCRdb reworked the public reads: Q25 trimming with fastp, MiXCR clone assembly, productive beta chains retained. Each record represents a unique CDR3 protein, reported with the most common genes and DNA among its rows. For this sample there are under 450,000 distinct CDR3 sequences; approximately 17% appear just once. The ten largest clones add up to approximately 35% of the sample. The sequencing sample was made of blood. The origin of the receptors is a woman in her 30s with Graves' hyperthyroidism that later progressed to Graves' ophthalmopathy.

This clonotype occurred a few times. The V gene is TRBV25-1, the J gene TRBJ2-3; 10 nucleotides align to TRBD2. Germline-derived CDR1 and CDR2 are MGHDK and SYGVNS. This CDR3 spans 20 amino acids. The J segment lost 2 bases and the V segment lost 2 bases, leaving 16 bases of the junction unmatched. The CDR3 sequence is CASSEKVTSGDRAATDTQYF. The CDR3 DNA sequence: TGTGCCAGCAGTGAAAAGGTTACTAGCGGGGACCGCGCTGCCACAGATACGCAGTATTTT.

This clonotype was recorded at least ten times. The chain combines TRBV2 with TRBJ1-1; a possible D gene is TRBD1 (5 bases). V lost 6 bases and J 1 base, leaving 12 bases between the germline ends. Germline V lookup: CDR1 SNHLY, CDR2 FYNNEI. The CDR3 extends over 14 amino acids. The CDR3 protein is CASRTGTENTEAFF. CDR3 nucleotides: TGTGCCAGCAGAACCGGGACGGAGAACACTGAAGCTTTCTTT.

The chain has TRBV24-1 and TRBJ2-3; 11 bases align to TRBD2. Germline V gene data show CDR1 as KGHDR and CDR2 as SFDVKD. This CDR3 region has 19 residues. V gave up 3 bases and J gave up 4 bases; unmatched junction bases: 14. The CDR3 coding sequence is TGTGCCACCAGTGATCCCGGGACTAGCGGCCCTCGGGGGTCAGATACGCAGTATTTT. Protein product: CATSDPGTSGPRGSDTQYF.

This chain uses TRBV4-1 with TRBJ2-5, with TRBD1 as a possible D gene (6 bases). The V end was cut by 4 bases, the J end by 2 bases, with 14 bases between. This CDR3 spans 15 amino acids. Germline V CDR1 and CDR2: MGHRA, YSYEKL. CDR3 nucleotides: TGCGCCAGCAGCCTTTCCGGGACAAATCAAGAGACCCAGTACTTC. Its protein product is CASSLSGTNQETQYF.

CDR3 loop: CATQRDQGSSYEQYF. CDR3 in DNA: TGTGCCACCCAACGGGACCAGGGGTCCTCCTACGAGCAGTACTTC. The chain combines TRBV6-1 with TRBJ2-7; the D gene is possibly TRBD1 (6 bases). The CDR3 totals 15 residues. V was cut by 10 bases and J by 0 bases, with 19 bases left in between. Germline V lookup: CDR1 MNHNS, CDR2 SASEGT.

This clonotype has ten or more counts. The chain uses TRBV12-3 or TRBV12-4 and TRBJ2-1, with 10 bases identical to TRBD2. The J segment lost 8 bases and the V segment lost 5 bases, leaving 9 bases of the junction unmatched. The CDR3 is made up of 15 amino acids. CDR3 sequence reads: CASSNEREGLDEQFF. Written as DNA, the CDR3 is TGTGCCAGCAGTAACGAGCGGGAGGGGCTGGATGAGCAGTTCTTC.

The V and J genes are TRBV9 and TRBJ2-5, with TRBD2 matching over 10 bases. The CDR3 sequence is 16 residues long. Germline V gene lookup returns CDR1 SGDLS and CDR2 YYNGEE. The J segment lost 5 bases and the V segment lost 0 bases, leaving 7 bases of the junction unmatched. The CDR3 is CASSVDSGRIGETQYF. In DNA, the CDR3 is TGTGCCAGCAGCGTAGATAGCGGGAGGATAGGTGAGACCCAGTACTTC.

This clonotype was seen only a few times. V is TRBV7-9 and J is TRBJ1-5; no clear D gene. CDR3 length: 14 amino acids. CDR1 is SEHNR, CDR2 FQNEAQ, per germline (reference sequence). Deletions cut 2 bases from V and 4 bases from J, with 9 bases between. In nucleotides, the CDR3 is TGTGCCAGCAGCTTATCGACAAATAATCAGCCCCAGCATTTT. Protein product: CASSLSTNNQPQHF.

The table lists this clonotype with many counts. The genes are TRBV7-9 and TRBJ2-5, with 13 bases fitting TRBD2. Trimming took 2 bases from V and 0 from J; bases not matched to a gene: 3. The CDR3 length is 17 residues. CDR1 and CDR2 (germline): SEHNR, FQNEAQ (reference sequence). Here the CDR3 DNA reads TGTGCCAGCAGCTTAAGGGGACTAGCGGGGAACCAAGAGACCCAGTACTTC. Translation: CASSLRGLAGNQETQYF.

This clonotype turned up a few times. The chain employs TRBV5-5 and TRBJ1-4; no clear D gene. The length of the CDR3 is 14 residues. Trimming pared 2 bases from V and 8 bases from J, leaving 13 bases between. Germline V gives CDR1 SGHKS, CDR2 YYEKEE (reference sequence). The CDR3 DNA sequence: TGTGCCAGCAGCTTAGGGTACGATGAAGAAAAACTGTTTTTT. Its protein is CASSLGYDEEKLFF.

This clonotype was recorded many times. The V gene is TRBV27, the J gene TRBJ2-1; 12 bases agree with TRBD2. V shed 1 base, J shed 10 bases, and the junction held 8 bases outside the gene matches. Germline CDR1 MNHEY, CDR2 SMNVEV (reference sequence). There are 16 residues in the CDR3. Here the CDR3 reads CASSLLTSGGLGEQFF. DNA of the CDR3: TGTGCCAGCAGTTTATTGACTAGCGGGGGCCTCGGGGAGCAGTTCTTC.

The chain employs TRBV10-2 and TRBJ1-3; a possible D gene is TRBD1 (5 bases). Trimming took 1 base from V and 2 from J, leaving 9 bases between them. The CDR3 spans 15 residues. Germline CDR1 WSHSY, CDR2 SAAADI. The chain's CDR3 is CASSELLGAGNTIYF. The CDR3 DNA reads TGCGCCAGCAGTGAGTTGTTAGGGGCTGGAAACACCATATATTTT.

This clonotype was seen repeatedly, ten times or more. The chain uses TRBV7-8 and TRBJ2-2, with 13 bases that match TRBD2. V was clipped by 3 bases and J by 7 bases; unmatched bases: 8. Germline-derived CDR1 and CDR2 are SGHVS and FQNEAQ. The CDR3 is 17 residues long. The CDR3 DNA is TGTGCCAGCAGCTTTGGACTAGCGGGGGTTCTGAACGGGGAGCTGTTTTTT. It specifies CASSFGLAGVLNGELFF. Full variable domain (outside the CDR3, taken from reference TRBV7-8 and TRBJ2-2): GAGVSQSPRYKVAKRGQDVALRCDPISGHVSLFWYQQALGQGPEFLTYFQNEAQLDKSGLPSDRFFAERPEGSVSTLKIQRTQQEDSAVYLCASSFGLAGVLNGELFFGEGSRLTVL.

This clonotype occurred many times. The chain combines TRBV2 with TRBJ1-2, with TRBD1 matching over 9 bases. V lost 2 bases and J lost 5; bases outside the gene matches: 9. Germline CDR1 SNHLY, CDR2 FYNNEI. The CDR3 runs to 16 residues. DNA for the CDR3: TGTGCCAGCAGTGAAACAGGGGGCGCCGAAGATTATGGCTACACCTTC. This encodes CASSETGGAEDYGYTF.

This clonotype was observed many times. The chain combines TRBV7-9 with TRBJ2-5, with D perhaps TRBD1 (5 bases). CDR3 length: 16 residues. Germline V gene sequence: CDR1 SEHNR, CDR2 FQNEAQ (reference sequence). With 3 bases removed from V and 1 base from J, the gap between germline ends came to 15 bases. CDR3 protein: CASSFLTRGAQETQYF. CDR3 in DNA: TGTGCCAGCAGCTTTCTAACCCGTGGGGCCCAAGAGACCCAGTACTTC.